These T cell receptor beta chains were read from a single sample in a study of cytomegalovirus exposure and HLA in healthy donors. Only in-frame clones appear in the TCRdb table, and some are missing; sequencing was by immunoSEQ multiplex PCR. The sample has tens of thousands of clones; 75% to 80% are singletons. Sequenced input: PBMCs. Every receptor here comes from a woman in her forties in good health and CMV-seropositive. Both conserved end residues are part of each CDR3. D genes are given only for firm matches. Not every row has a clone size; where given, it reads once, few, many or a size class.

once,TRBD1,TRBV7-9,TRBJ1-2,TGTGCCAGCAGCTTAGTTGTGACAGGGAGCTATGGCTACACCTTC,CASSLVVTGSYGYTF
-,TRBD2,TRBV29-1,TRBJ2-5,TGCAGCGTTGAAGATAAGGGGCTAGCGGGGGGCCGCGGGGAGACCCAGTACTTC,CSVEDKGLAGGRGETQYF
-,-,TRBV28,TRBJ2-7,TGTGCCAGCAGTTTCTATCTGGGCCAGGCCTACGAGCAGTACTTC,CASSFYLGQAYEQYF
-,-,TRBV2,TRBJ1-2,TGCGCCAGCAGTGAAGTAGTGGACAGTTTCTATGGCTACACCTTC,CASSEVVDSFYGYTF
once,TRBD1,TRBV14,TRBJ1-2,TGTGCCAGCAGCCGACAGGGGTATGGCTACACCTTC,CASSRQGYGYTF
-,-,TRBV9,TRBJ2-2,TGTGCCAGCAGCGTAGAAGGCAGGGTCACCGGGGAGCTGTTTTTT,CASSVEGRVTGELFF
-,-,TRBV11-3,TRBJ2-7,TGTGCCAGCAGACCAGCAGGACAGAACTCCTACGAGCAGTACTTC,CASRPAGQNSYEQYF
-,-,TRBV4-1,TRBJ2-7,TGCGCCAGCAGCCAAGATCCGGGAATCTACGAGCAGTACTTC,CASSQDPGIYEQYF
-,-,TRBV6-5,TRBJ2-1,TGTGCCAGCAGCTTGTCAGGGAATGAGCAGTTCTTC,CASSLSGNEQFF
-,-,TRBV11-3,TRBJ1-1,TGTGCCAGCAGCTTAGACGAGACAGGAATGAACACTGAAGCTTTCTTT,CASSLDETGMNTEAFF
-,-,TRBV7-3,TRBJ2-1,TGTGCCAGCAGCCTAGGTTGGGGCTCCCACAATGAGCAGTTCTTC,CASSLGWGSHNEQFF
-,-,TRBV19,TRBJ2-2,TGTGCCAGTAGTATAGCCCTAGCGGACAGGAACACCGGGGAGCTGTTTTTT,CASSIALADRNTGELFF
-,-,TRBV19,TRBJ2-3,TGTGCCAGTAGTTCCTCGTCTCCCCAGGCGCAGTATTTT,CASSSSSPQAQYF
-,-,TRBV2,TRBJ1-2,TGTGCCAGCAGCGTGAGTGACACCCGGGGTGGCTACACCTTC,CASSVSDTRGGYTF
-,-,TRBV19,TRBJ1-3,TGTGCCAGTAGTAGAGTACTTACCTCTGGAAACACCATATATTTT,CASSRVLTSGNTIYF
few,-,TRBV7-8,TRBJ2-7,TGTGCCAGCAGCTTAGTTTGGGGGGTGGATATAAAATACGAGCAGTACTTC,CASSLVWGVDIKYEQYF
-,TRBD2,TRBV19,TRBJ2-3,TGTGCCAGTAGCGTGAGGGTAGCGGGTACCCTTACCACAGATACGCAGTATTTT,CASSVRVAGTLTTDTQYF
-,-,TRBV5-1,TRBJ2-1,TGCGCCAGCAGCTTGGCGGGTAACAATGAGCAGTTCTTC,CASSLAGNNEQFF
-,TRBD1,TRBV6-6,TRBJ1-2,TGTGCCAGCAGTTACGACAGGGACGGCTACACCTTC,CASSYDRDGYTF
-,-,TRBV6-1,TRBJ1-4,TGTGCCAGCAGTGAAAGTACAGGGCGAGGTGAAAAACTGTTTTTT,CASSESTGRGEKLFF
-,TRBD1,TRBV5-5,TRBJ1-5,TGTGCCAGCAGCTTGGGACAGGGAGAACAGCCCCAGCATTTT,CASSLGQGEQPQHF
-,TRBD1,TRBV4-2,TRBJ1-3,TGTGCCAGCAGCCAAGCGGAGACAGGGGGCTTCTTCTCTGGAAACACCATATATTTT,CASSQAETGGFFSGNTIYF
few,TRBD1,TRBV7-3,TRBJ2-3,TGTGCCAGCAGCTTTACAGGGGCAACAGATACGCAGTATTTT,CASSFTGATDTQYF
-,TRBD2,TRBV18,TRBJ2-1,TGTGCCAGCTCACCGGTAGGTCTAGCGGTTGCAAGCTCCTACAATGAGCAGTTCTTC,CASSPVGLAVASSYNEQFF
-,-,TRBV5-8,TRBJ2-1,TGTGCCAGCAGCCTGAGTCATTCCTACTACAATGAGCAGTTCTTC,CASSLSHSYYNEQFF
-,-,TRBV19,TRBJ1-5,TGTGCCAGTAGTATAGATCGAGGGCGGTTTCAGCCCCAGCATTTT,CASSIDRGRFQPQHF
-,-,TRBV6-5,TRBJ2-1,TGTGCCAGCAGTGGGCCGGGACTCTGGAATGACCAGTTCTTC,CASSGPGLWNDQFF
-,TRBD2,TRBV11-3,TRBJ2-1,TGTGCCAGCAGCACACGACTAGCGCCCAACCAAGTTAATGAGCAGTTCTTC,CASSTRLAPNQVNEQFF
few,TRBD1,TRBV11-2,TRBJ2-3,TGTGCCAGCAGCTTCACCGGGACAGGGAACACAGATACGCAGTATTTT,CASSFTGTGNTDTQYF
once,TRBD2,TRBV28,TRBJ2-7,TGTGCCAGCAGTTGGGCGGGAGGGCCCGACGAGCAGTACTTC,CASSWAGGPDEQYF
-,TRBD2,TRBV7-2,TRBJ2-3,TGTGCCAGCAGCTTCCAAGCGGGAATCACAGATACGCAGTATTTT,CASSFQAGITDTQYF
-,-,TRBV27,TRBJ1-4,TGTGCCAGCGGTACCCAGGCCCCTTATAATGAAAAACTGTTTTTT,CASGTQAPYNEKLFF
-,-,TRBV27,TRBJ1-5,TGTGCCAGCAGTTTCAGCACAGGGTTGAATCAGCCCCAGCATTTT,CASSFSTGLNQPQHF
-,-,TRBV5-5,TRBJ2-3,TGTGCCAGCAGCTCGGCAGGCATTGGAGATACGCAGTATTTT,CASSSAGIGDTQYF